This T cell receptor (beta chain) comes out of a study of CD8 T cells in ankylosing spondylitis. The germline V gene encodes CDR1 SGDLS and CDR2 YYNGEE. J gave up 6 bases and V 0 bases, and 2 bases lay outside the gene matches. The CDR3 is made up of 14 amino acids. Each TCR beta library was made by quantitative 5'-RACE that incorporated molecular barcodes. TCRdb ran MiXCR on the 5' RACE reads and lists one entry per CDR3 protein. The sample shows 40,000 to 50,000 distinct CDR3 sequences, 4% of them seen only once. Study-wide points: Disease-linked clones displayed a CD8+ phenotype and appeared relatively rarely in peripheral blood.

In its sample, this clonotype ranks as medium-sized. The antigen is not known. This chain links TRBV9 with TRBJ2-1, with 8 bases aligning to TRBD1. This TCR was recovered from a female donor with ankylosing spondylitis or in good health (not recorded which). Specimen: blood, either unsorted or a sorted T cell fraction (not recorded which). CDR3 nucleotides: TGTGCCAGCAGCGTAGACGACAGGGGCAATGAGCAGTTCTTC. Amino acids: CASSVDDRGNEQFF.